The 30 T cell receptor beta chains below all came from one sample that was sequenced in a study of T-cell reconstitution after alpha-beta-depleted transplantation in children. For TCRbeta, the library was prepared with unique molecular identifiers. TCRdb passed the PCR reads through MiXCR, listing each CDR3 protein once. The repertoire consists of hundreds of thousands of distinct CDR3 sequences, with 9.9% occurring once and the leading ten covering about 9.4%. The source was PBMCs from the stem cell graft donor, collected from the stem cell graft. These TCRs come from a human donor who donated a stem cell graft to a child with SCID.

A few counts support this clonotype. The gene calls are TRBV12-3 or TRBV12-4 and TRBJ2-2; D gene ambiguous. The CDR3 length is 14 residues. V was pared by 5 bases and J by 7 bases, with 14 bases between. CDR3: CASSGEKAHGELFF. CDR3 bases: TGTGCCAGCAGTGGGGAAAAGGCACACGGGGAGCTGTTTTTT.

This clonotype was detected many times. The chain employs TRBV20-1 and TRBJ2-2; either TRBD1 or TRBD2 may supply D (5 bases each). The CDR3 sequence is 16 residues long. The ends were cut back, 3 bases at V and 4 bases at J, with 18 bases in the middle. Germline values: CDR1 DFQATT, CDR2 SNEGSKA (reference sequence). The CDR3 DNA reads TGCAGTGCTAGTTGGGGTGGGACCGCGGGCACCGGGGAGCTGTTTTTT. Translated: CSASWGGTAGTGELFF.

The J gene is TRBJ2-7, the V gene TRBV28, with D perhaps TRBD1 or TRBD2 (5 bases each). The CDR3 totals 12 residues. The germline CDR1 and CDR2 sequences are MDHEN and SYDVKM. Trimming stripped 7 bases from V and 4 bases from J, with 11 bases between. This chain's CDR3 is CASTQGTYEQYF. CDR3 sequence (DNA): TGTGCCAGCACTCAAGGGACGTACGAGCAGTACTTC.

In regard to this clonotype: The junction and the germline gene differ at one end; a read error may be behind it. This rearrangement joins TRBV3-1 to TRBJ2-5; D gene unclear. Germline loops: CDR1 LGHDT, CDR2 YNNKEL (reference sequence). The CDR3 covers 11 residues. CDR3 sequence (DNA): TGTGCCAGCAGCCAAGAGGAGATCCAGTACTTC. It is translated as CASSQEEIQYF.

This clonotype was counted a few times. The chain couples TRBV6-5 to TRBJ1-1, with D perhaps TRBD1 (5 bases). The germline gives CDR1 MNHEY, CDR2 SVGAGI. This CDR3 is 13 amino acids long. Trimming stripped 2 bases from V and 3 bases from J, with 7 bases between. CDR3 protein: CASSYAGDTEAFF. CDR3 DNA sequence: TGTGCCAGCAGTTACGCGGGGGACACTGAAGCTTTCTTT.

The V gene is TRBV2, the J gene TRBJ2-3; 11 bases are a match to TRBD2. Germline assignment: CDR1 SNHLY and CDR2 FYNNEI. J gave up 2 bases and V 10 bases, and 5 bases lay outside the gene matches. The CDR3 loop spans 14 amino acids. The CDR3 sequence: CATSGGRNTDTQYF. CDR3 bases: TGTGCCACTAGCGGGGGGCGGAACACAGATACGCAGTATTTT.

This chain's CDR3 is CSARDAAAGTQYF. In DNA form, the CDR3 reads TGCAGTGCTAGAGATGCGGCCGCAGGGACCCAGTACTTC. The chain carries TRBV20-1 and TRBJ2-5, with no clear D. V shed 0 bases and J shed 7 bases, with 12 bases lying between them. The CDR3 consists of 13 residues. CDR1 and CDR2 from the germline V gene are DFQATT and SNEGSKA (reference sequence).

This sequence joins TRBV5-4 and TRBJ2-5; maybe TRBD1 (6 bases). In germline, CDR1 is SGHNT, CDR2 YYREEE (reference sequence). The CDR3 totals 13 residues. V gave up 5 bases and J gave up 1 base, with 9 bases separating them. The CDR3 reads CASRAGVQETQYF. CDR3 sequence (DNA): TGTGCCAGCAGGGCAGGGGTCCAAGAGACCCAGTACTTC.

This clonotype has more than one count but fewer than ten. This sequence joins TRBV3-1 and TRBJ2-7; D unresolved. V dropped 1 base and J dropped 2 bases, with 9 bases sitting between them. The CDR3 loop spans 14 amino acids. The germline V gene encodes CDR1 LGHDT and CDR2 YNNKEL (reference sequence). CDR3 sequence (DNA): TGTGCCAGCAGCCAAGCGGACGGGCCCTACGAGCAGTACTTC. It codes for CASSQADGPYEQYF.

This clonotype showed up many times. The chain couples TRBV29-1 to TRBJ2-3; D is possibly TRBD2 (5 bases). Germline V lookup: CDR1 SQVTM, CDR2 ANQGSEA. The CDR3 runs 12 residues. Trimming took off 8 bases at V and 7 bases at J, with 16 bases between the two ends. CDR3 amino acids: CSTLREGYTQYF. The DNA for the CDR3 is TGCAGCACACTAAGAGAGGGATATACGCAGTATTTT.

There are many counts of this clonotype. This chain connects TRBV9 to TRBJ2-3; 9 nucleotides align to TRBD1. The CDR3 runs to 14 residues. Germline lookup yields CDR1 SGDLS and CDR2 YYNGEE. Trimming at V came to 3 bases and at J to 6 bases, leaving 5 bases not matched to a gene. This CDR3 is CASSASGTGDTQYF. The CDR3 DNA sequence: TGTGCCAGCAGCGCGAGCGGGACAGGGGATACGCAGTATTTT.

The chain links TRBV6-2 or TRBV6-3 to TRBJ2-7; 10 positions match TRBD2. Trimming cost V 9 bases and J 2 bases; bases outside gene matches: 10. The CDR3 extends over 15 amino acids. Germline CDR1 and CDR2: MNHEY and SVGEGT. CDR3: CASYPSGGGTYEQYF. Written as DNA, the CDR3 is TGTGCCAGTTACCCCAGCGGGGGGGGCACCTACGAGCAGTACTTC.

With respect to this clonotype: A read error may be the cause here, since a much bigger clone is one base away. This sequence joins TRBV27 and TRBJ2-3; perhaps TRBD2 as D (6 bases). The CDR3 sequence is 14 residues long. V was clipped by 8 bases and J by 2 bases, with 14 bases between them. CDR1 MNHEY and CDR2 SMNVEV come from the germline V gene (reference sequence). CDR3 nucleotide sequence: TGTGCCAGCGGTCTGGGACTCCCCACAGATACGCAGTATTTT. Translating gives CASGLGLPTDTQYF.

V and J are TRBV20-1 and TRBJ2-7, with 8 bases aligning to TRBD2. The CDR3 totals 15 residues. The junction had 6 bases not matched to a gene; V was cut back by 0 bases and J by 2 bases. Per the germline V gene, CDR1 is DFQATT and CDR2 is SNEGSKA (reference sequence). The CDR3 bases are TGCAGTGCTAGAGATTTTGGGACTAGTACCTACGAGCAGTACTTC. Protein: CSARDFGTSTYEQYF.

At least ten counts were recorded for this clonotype. The rearrangement uses TRBV7-9 and TRBJ2-7; 7 bases line up with TRBD1. The junction had 6 bases not matched to a gene; V was cut back by 2 bases and J by 2 bases. This CDR3 spans 15 amino acids. Germline V lookup: CDR1 SEHNR, CDR2 FQNEAQ (reference sequence). The CDR3 region is CASSLRQGSTYEQYF. The CDR3 DNA follows: TGTGCCAGCAGCTTACGACAGGGTTCTACCTACGAGCAGTACTTC. Full variable domain (missing parts from reference TRBV7-9 and TRBJ2-7): DTGVSQNPRHKITKRGQNVTFRCDPISEHNRLYWYRQTLGQGPEFLTYFQNEAQLEKSRLLSDRFSAERPKGSFSTLEIQRTEQGDSAMYLCASSLRQGSTYEQYFGPGTRLTVT.

The genes are TRBV7-9 and TRBJ2-2; possible D gene TRBD1, 6 bases. V was cut by 5 bases and J by 0 bases, with 16 bases left in between. Germline CDR1 SEHNR, CDR2 FQNEAQ (reference sequence). The CDR3 is made up of 17 amino acids. This CDR3 reads CASSQGSIQPNTGELFF. In DNA form, the CDR3 reads TGTGCCAGCAGCCAGGGGTCAATCCAACCGAACACCGGGGAGCTGTTTTTT.

This sequence joins TRBV5-1 and TRBJ2-3; maybe TRBD2 (6 bases). V lost 0 bases, J lost 5 bases, and 10 bases lay in between. The CDR3 has 14 residues. Germline loops: CDR1 SGHRS, CDR2 YFSETQ. CDR3 amino acids: CASSLGGVQDTQYF. CDR3 in DNA: TGCGCCAGCAGCTTGGGGGGGGTGCAAGATACGCAGTATTTT.

In its sample, this clonotype was seen once. V is TRBV5-1 and J is TRBJ2-3; the D gene is possibly TRBD1 (5 bases). V was clipped by 2 bases and J by 0 bases, with 13 bases between them. This CDR3 is built from 16 residues. From germline, CDR1 is SGHRS and CDR2 YFSETQ. In nucleotides, the CDR3 is TGCGCCAGCAGCTTAACAGGCGCAACTAGCACAGATACGCAGTATTTT. The encoded protein is CASSLTGATSTDTQYF.

This clonotype showed up just a few times. The J gene is TRBJ2-2, the V gene TRBV5-1; D is unresolved. CDR3 length: 15 residues. Germline V gives CDR1 SGHRS, CDR2 YFSETQ. V lost 1 base, J lost 4 bases, and 11 bases lay in between. Here the CDR3 DNA reads TGCGCCAGCAGCTTGATGTCCCGGGTCACCGGGGAGCTGTTTTTT. Its protein is CASSLMSRVTGELFF.

The V gene is TRBV5-5, the J gene TRBJ2-7, with a possible D match to TRBD1 (6 bases). The CDR3 has 13 residues. V was pared by 3 bases and J by 1 base, with 8 bases between. CDR1 and CDR2 from the germline V gene are SGHKS and YYEKEE (reference sequence). The CDR3 bases are TGTGCCAGCAGCTGGACAGAGTCCTACGAGCAGTACTTC. This gives the protein CASSWTESYEQYF.

The chain has TRBV10-3 and TRBJ1-5; D possibly corresponds to TRBD1 (5 bases). The CDR3 loop spans 13 amino acids. The V gene's germline CDR1 is ENHRY and CDR2 SYGVKD. V lost 10 bases and J 1 base, leaving 11 bases between the germline ends. The CDR3 nucleotides are TGTGCCACCGGGGGGGGGAGCAATCAGCCCCAGCATTTT. It yields the protein CATGGGSNQPQHF.

The chain employs TRBV7-8 and TRBJ2-6; no reliable D call. The CDR3 runs to 15 residues. Trimming stripped 10 bases from V and 0 bases from J, with 13 bases between. Per the germline V gene, CDR1 is SGHVS and CDR2 is FQNEAQ. The CDR3 protein is CATVPQISGANVLTF. DNA of the CDR3: TGTGCCACCGTGCCGCAGATCTCTGGGGCCAACGTCCTGACTTTC.

A remark on this clonotype: One end of the junction varies from germline; a read error may be responsible. This chain links TRBV7-9 with TRBJ2-5; 7 bases match TRBD2. CDR3 length equals 15 residues. Germline loops: CDR1 SEHNR, CDR2 FQNEAQ (reference sequence). The DNA for the CDR3 is TGTGCCAGCAGCGTAGCGGGCGGGTACCAAGAGACCCAGTACTTC. Its translation: CASSVAGGYQETQYF. The variable domain in full, completed from reference TRBV7-9 and TRBJ2-5, reads DTGVSQNPRHKITKRGQNVTFRCDPISEHNRLYWYRQTLGQGPEFLTYFQNEAQLEKSRLLSDRFSAERPKGSFSTLEIQRTEQGDSAMYLCASSVAGGYQETQYFGPGTRLLVL.

This chain links TRBV4-1 with TRBJ2-4; D may match TRBD1 or TRBD2 (5 bases each). Germline CDR1 reads MGHRA; CDR2 reads YSYEKL. The CDR3 consists of 14 residues. V shed 0 bases and J shed 6 bases, with 9 bases lying between them. This CDR3 reads CASSQDEGTNIQYF. DNA for the CDR3: TGCGCCAGCAGCCAAGATGAGGGGACAAACATTCAGTACTTC.

This clonotype has at least ten counts. The chain recombines TRBV9 with TRBJ2-5, with 8 bases identical to TRBD2. This CDR3 region has 16 residues. Germline V gene sequence: CDR1 SGDLS, CDR2 YYNGEE. V trimming: 4 bases; J trimming: 4 bases; junction bases outside the gene matches: 12. The CDR3 region has the DNA TGTGCCAGCAGCCCCGACTCCGGGACTAGTTTAGAGACCCAGTACTTC. Residues: CASSPDSGTSLETQYF.

This clonotype was found a few times. The chain is built from TRBV29-1 and TRBJ2-7; tentatively, D is TRBD2 (6 bases). CDR3 length equals 12 residues. Looked up from germline, CDR1 is SQVTM and CDR2 is ANQGSEA. V was trimmed by 5 bases and J by 4 bases, leaving 12 bases between them. CDR3 in amino acids: CSVSGGNYEQYF. The CDR3 region has the DNA TGCAGCGTTTCCGGGGGAAATTACGAGCAGTACTTC.

The chain is built from TRBV6-6 and TRBJ2-7; tentatively, D is TRBD2 (5 bases). With 6 bases removed from V and 5 bases from J, the gap between germline ends came to 11 bases. In germline, CDR1 is MNHNY, CDR2 SVGAGI (reference sequence). There are 12 residues in the CDR3. The CDR3 DNA reads TGTGCCAGCAGCGACCTCGGGGACGAGCAGTACTTC. Its translation: CASSDLGDEQYF.

This chain links TRBV7-8 with TRBJ2-5; either TRBD1 or TRBD2 may fit D (5 bases each). The V end lost 3 bases, the J end lost 2 bases, and 13 bases lay between the germline ends. The CDR3 spans 15 residues. Germline V gene data show CDR1 as SGHVS and CDR2 as FQNEAQ. CDR3 amino acids: CASSFGDARQETQYF. The CDR3 DNA follows: TGTGCCAGCAGCTTTGGGGACGCCAGACAAGAGACCCAGTACTTC.

This clonotype was recorded many times. This chain uses TRBV29-1 with TRBJ2-7, with 7 bases identical to TRBD2. The CDR3 has 11 amino acids. CDR1 is SQVTM, CDR2 ANQGSEA, per germline. Trimming cost V 6 bases and J 6 bases; bases outside gene matches: 5. This CDR3 reads CSVVGEGEQYF. Written as DNA, the CDR3 is TGCAGCGTCGTGGGGGAGGGCGAGCAGTACTTC.

The sample holds many counts of this clonotype. The J gene is TRBJ2-1, the V gene TRBV7-9; 7 nucleotides agree with TRBD2. The CDR3 spans 13 residues. Trimming removed 2 bases from V and 6 bases from J; junction bases left unmatched: 1. Germline V gives CDR1 SEHNR, CDR2 FQNEAQ (reference sequence). As DNA, the CDR3 is TGTGCCAGCAGCTTAACTAGCGTCAATGAGCAGTTCTTC. It codes for CASSLTSVNEQFF.